This record covers a single TCR beta chain. V lost 3 bases to trimming and J lost 5 bases, with 14 bases between them. Germline assignment: CDR1 DFQATT and CDR2 SNEGSKA (reference sequence). The CDR3 is 13 amino acids. This entry comes from a study of blood T cell repertoires in COVID-19. In the authors' methods: Reference gene primer amplification in the assay estimated nucleated cell counts. Profiled with immunoSEQ multiplex PCR; TCRdb holds only in-frame clones, not every one. V, J and clone size are taken as reported in that table, and D and trimming were inferred from the DNA itself. Counted here are under 150,000 clones, around 83% occurring once; the ten biggest clones make up about 5.5%.

This TCR was recovered from a man older than 75 with active or convalescent COVID-19. Sequenced material: peripheral blood. This chain connects TRBV20-1 to TRBJ2-7; no definite D call. CDR3 amino acids: CSASTPISDEQYF. The CDR3 DNA reads TGCAGTGCTAGTACCCCCATTTCGGACGAGCAGTACTTC.